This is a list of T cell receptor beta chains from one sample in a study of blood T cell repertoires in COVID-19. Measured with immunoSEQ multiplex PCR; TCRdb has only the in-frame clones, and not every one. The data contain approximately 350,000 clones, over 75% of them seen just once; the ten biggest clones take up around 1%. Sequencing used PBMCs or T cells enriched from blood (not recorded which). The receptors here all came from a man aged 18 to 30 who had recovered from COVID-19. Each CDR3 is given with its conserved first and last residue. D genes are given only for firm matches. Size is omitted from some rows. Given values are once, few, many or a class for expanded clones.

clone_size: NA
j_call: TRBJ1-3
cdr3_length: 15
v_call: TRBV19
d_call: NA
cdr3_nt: TGTGCCAGTGGACACTTCCGAACTGGTGGAAACACCATATATTTT
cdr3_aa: CASGHFRTGGNTIYF

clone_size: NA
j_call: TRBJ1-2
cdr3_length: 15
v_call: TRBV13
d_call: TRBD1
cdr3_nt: TGTGCCAGCAGCTTAGCGAACAGGGGAGGATATGGCTACACCTTC
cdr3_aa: CASSLANRGGYGYTF

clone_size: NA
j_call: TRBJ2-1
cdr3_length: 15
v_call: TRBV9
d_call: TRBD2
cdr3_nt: TGTGCCAGCAGCGTAGGGACGGGAGGGGGAAATGAGCAGTTCTTC
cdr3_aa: CASSVGTGGGNEQFF

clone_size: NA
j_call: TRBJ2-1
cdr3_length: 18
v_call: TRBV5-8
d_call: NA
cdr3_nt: TGTGCCACCATAGATAAAGCACCCACGAGGGTCACCTACAATGAGCAGTTCTTC
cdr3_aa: CATIDKAPTRVTYNEQFF

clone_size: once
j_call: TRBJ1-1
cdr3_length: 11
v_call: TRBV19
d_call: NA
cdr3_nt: TGTGCCAGTAGTTCAGGGCCTGAAGCTTTCTTT
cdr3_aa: CASSSGPEAFF

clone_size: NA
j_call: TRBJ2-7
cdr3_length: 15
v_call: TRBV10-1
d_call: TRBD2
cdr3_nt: TGCGCCAGCAGTGAAGGAGGTAGCGGGGGTGACGAGCAGTACTTC
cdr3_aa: CASSEGGSGGDEQYF

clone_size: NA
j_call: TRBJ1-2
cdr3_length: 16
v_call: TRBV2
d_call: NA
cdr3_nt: TGTGCCAGCAGGGCTTACACAGGGACCTTAGATATGGACTACACCTTC
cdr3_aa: CASRAYTGTLDMDYTF

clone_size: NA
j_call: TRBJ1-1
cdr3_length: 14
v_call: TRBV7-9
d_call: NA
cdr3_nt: TGTGCCAGCAGCCGACCAGGGGACGGGACTGAAGCTTTCTTT
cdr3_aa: CASSRPGDGTEAFF

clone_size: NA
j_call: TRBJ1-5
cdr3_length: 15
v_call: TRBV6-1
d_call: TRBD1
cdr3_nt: TGTGCCAGCAGTGAAGGACAGGGGACGGGTCAGCCCCAGCATTTT
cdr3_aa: CASSEGQGTGQPQHF

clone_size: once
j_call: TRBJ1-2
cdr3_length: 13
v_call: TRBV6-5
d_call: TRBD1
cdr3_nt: TGTGCCAGCCGCCCAGGGGGCGGCTATGGCTACACCTTC
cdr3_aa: CASRPGGGYGYTF

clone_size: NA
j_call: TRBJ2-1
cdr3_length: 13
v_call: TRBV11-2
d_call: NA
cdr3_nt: TGTGCCAGCAGCCAAGACAGGAACAATGAGCAGTTCTTC
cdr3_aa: CASSQDRNNEQFF

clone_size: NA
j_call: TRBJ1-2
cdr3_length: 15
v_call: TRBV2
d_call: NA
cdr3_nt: TGTGCCAGCAACCGACTGACTCAGGGGTCTGGGGGCTACACCTTC
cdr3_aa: CASNRLTQGSGGYTF

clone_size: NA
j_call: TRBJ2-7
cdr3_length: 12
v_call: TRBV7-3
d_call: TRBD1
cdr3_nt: TGTGCCAGCAGTTCGACAGGGAACGAGCAGTACTTC
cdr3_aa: CASSSTGNEQYF

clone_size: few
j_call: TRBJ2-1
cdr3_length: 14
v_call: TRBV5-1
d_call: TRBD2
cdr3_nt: TGCGCCAGCAGTCCAGCGGGGGGGTACAATGAGCAGTTCTTC
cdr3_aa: CASSPAGGYNEQFF

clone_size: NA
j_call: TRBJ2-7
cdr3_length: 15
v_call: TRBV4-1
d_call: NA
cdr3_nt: TGCGCCAGCAGCCAAGGGCAGGGCGAACCCTACGAGCAGTACTTC
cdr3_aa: CASSQGQGEPYEQYF

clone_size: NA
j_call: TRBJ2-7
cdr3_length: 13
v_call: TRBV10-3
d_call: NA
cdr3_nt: TGTGCCATCAGTGTACAGAACACCTACGAGCAGTACTTC
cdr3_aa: CAISVQNTYEQYF

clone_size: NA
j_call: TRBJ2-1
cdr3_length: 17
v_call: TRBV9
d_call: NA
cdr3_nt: TGTGCCAGCAGCGTAGCTCGTAGGACTTCCTCAAAGAGTGAGCAGTTCTTC
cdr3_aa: CASSVARRTSSKSEQFF

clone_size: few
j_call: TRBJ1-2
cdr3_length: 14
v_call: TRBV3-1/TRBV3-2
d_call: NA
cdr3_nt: TGTGCCAGCAGCCCGGCCGACTCGCCGTATGGCTACACCTTC
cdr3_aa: CASSPADSPYGYTF

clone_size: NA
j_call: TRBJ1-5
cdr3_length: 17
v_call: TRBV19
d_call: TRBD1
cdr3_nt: TGTGCCAGTACCGACAGGACAGGAGGATGGGAACGACAGCCCCAGCATTTT
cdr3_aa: CASTDRTGGWERQPQHF

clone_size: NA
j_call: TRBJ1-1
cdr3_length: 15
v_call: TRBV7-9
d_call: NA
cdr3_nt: TGTGCCAGCAGCTTGAGCGAGGGCTGGAACACTGAAGCTTTCTTT
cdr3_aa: CASSLSEGWNTEAFF

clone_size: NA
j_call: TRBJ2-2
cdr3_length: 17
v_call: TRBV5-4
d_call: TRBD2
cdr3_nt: TGTGCCAGCAGCCCACCCACTAGCGGTCAACTAACCGGGGAGCTGTTTTTT
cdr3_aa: CASSPPTSGQLTGELFF